The sequence of this TCR beta chain was determined in a study of T cell responses to AZD1222 COVID-19 vaccine. With V trimmed by 2 bases and J by 7 bases, 7 bases remained unmatched. The CDR3 extends over 16 amino acids. The germline gives CDR1 SGHRS, CDR2 YFSETQ. Study findings and constraints: Donors were largely white British and mainly female; clonal diversity was possibly underestimated.

Note on this clone: Its specificity is not known.

The repertoire was sequenced with immunoSEQ multiplex PCR; TCRdb's copy has only in-frame clones and lacks some. The sample holds more than 100,000 clones, approximately 90% seen once. The chain uses TRBV5-1 and TRBJ1-6, with 9 bases matching TRBD1. This specimen was peripheral blood, taken 28 days after the second AZD1222 dose. The TCR sequence derives from an adult who received the AZD1222 COVID-19 vaccine. In nucleotides, the CDR3 is TGCGCCAGCAGCTTACTACAGGGGGCGGAGAATTCACCCCTCCACTTT. Translating it yields CASSLLQGAENSPLHF.